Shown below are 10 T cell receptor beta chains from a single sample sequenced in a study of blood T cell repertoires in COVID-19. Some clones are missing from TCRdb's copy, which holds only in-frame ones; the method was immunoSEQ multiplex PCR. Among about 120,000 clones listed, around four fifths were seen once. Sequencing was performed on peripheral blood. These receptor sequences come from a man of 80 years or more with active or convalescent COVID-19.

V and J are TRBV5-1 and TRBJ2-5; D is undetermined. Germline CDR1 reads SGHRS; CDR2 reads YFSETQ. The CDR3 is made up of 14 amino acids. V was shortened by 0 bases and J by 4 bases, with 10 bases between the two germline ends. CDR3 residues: CASSLASGRETQYF. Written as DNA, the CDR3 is TGCGCCAGCAGCTTGGCGTCAGGCCGAGAGACCCAGTACTTC.

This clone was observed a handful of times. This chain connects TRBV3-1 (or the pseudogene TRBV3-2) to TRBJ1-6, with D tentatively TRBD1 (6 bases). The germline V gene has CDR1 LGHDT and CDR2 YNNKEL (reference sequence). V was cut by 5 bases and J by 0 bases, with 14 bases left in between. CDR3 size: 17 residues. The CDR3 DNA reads TGTGCCAGCAGCTATACAGGGCTTAGCTCCTATAATTCACCCCTCCACTTT. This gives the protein CASSYTGLSSYNSPLHF.

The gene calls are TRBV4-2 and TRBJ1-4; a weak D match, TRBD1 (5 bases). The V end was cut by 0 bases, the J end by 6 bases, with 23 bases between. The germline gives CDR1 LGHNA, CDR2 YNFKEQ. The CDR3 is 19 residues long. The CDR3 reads CASSQDPRPAGSGDEKLFF. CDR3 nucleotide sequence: TGTGCCAGCAGCCAAGATCCGCGCCCCGCAGGGTCTGGAGATGAAAAACTGTTTTTT.

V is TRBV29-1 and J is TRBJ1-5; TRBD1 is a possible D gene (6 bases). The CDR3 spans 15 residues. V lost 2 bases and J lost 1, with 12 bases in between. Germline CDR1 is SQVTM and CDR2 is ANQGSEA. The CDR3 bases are TGCAGCGTTGAAATGGGGGCAGGGAGCAATCAGCCCCAGCATTTT. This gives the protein CSVEMGAGSNQPQHF.

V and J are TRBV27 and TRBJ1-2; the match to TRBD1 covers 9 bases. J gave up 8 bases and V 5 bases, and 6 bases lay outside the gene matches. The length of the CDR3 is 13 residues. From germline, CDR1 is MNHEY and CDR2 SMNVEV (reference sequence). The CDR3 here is CASSAWDREGYTF. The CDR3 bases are TGTGCCAGCAGTGCATGGGACAGGGAAGGCTACACCTTC.

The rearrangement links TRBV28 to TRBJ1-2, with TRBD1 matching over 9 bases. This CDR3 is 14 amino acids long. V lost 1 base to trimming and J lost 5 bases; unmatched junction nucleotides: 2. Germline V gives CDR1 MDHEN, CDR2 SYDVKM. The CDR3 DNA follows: TGTGCCAGCAGTTTATACGGACAGGGGTATGGCTACACCTTC. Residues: CASSLYGQGYGYTF.

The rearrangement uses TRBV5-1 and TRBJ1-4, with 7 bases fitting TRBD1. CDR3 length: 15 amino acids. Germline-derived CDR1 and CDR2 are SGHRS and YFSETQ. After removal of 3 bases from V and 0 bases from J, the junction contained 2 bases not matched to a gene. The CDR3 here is CASSSGQATNEKLFF. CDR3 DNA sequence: TGCGCCAGCAGCTCTGGACAGGCAACTAATGAAAAACTGTTTTTT.

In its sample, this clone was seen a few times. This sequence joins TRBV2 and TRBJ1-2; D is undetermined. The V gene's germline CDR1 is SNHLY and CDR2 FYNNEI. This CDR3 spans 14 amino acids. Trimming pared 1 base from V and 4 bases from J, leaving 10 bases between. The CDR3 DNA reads TGTGCCAGCAGTGAAGGGAGAGGGTCCTATGGCTACACCTTC. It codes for CASSEGRGSYGYTF.

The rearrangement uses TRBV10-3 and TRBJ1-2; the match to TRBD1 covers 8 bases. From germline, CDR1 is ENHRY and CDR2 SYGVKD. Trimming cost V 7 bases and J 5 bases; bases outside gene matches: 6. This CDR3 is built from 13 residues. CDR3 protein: CAITPDRDYGYTF. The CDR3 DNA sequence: TGTGCCATCACCCCGGACAGGGATTATGGCTACACCTTC.

The CDR3 nucleotides read TGTGCCAGCAGCCTGAGACTAGCGGGTCAAGAGACCCAGTACTTC. This gives the protein CASSLRLAGQETQYF. The chain is built from TRBV5-4 and TRBJ2-5; 10 nucleotides match TRBD2. V lost 4 bases, J lost 2 bases, and 5 bases stayed unmatched. Germline values: CDR1 SGHNT, CDR2 YYREEE (reference sequence). The CDR3 spans 15 residues. The full variable domain, rest sourced from reference TRBV5-4 and TRBJ2-5, is ETGVTQSPTHLIKTRGQQVTLRCSSQSGHNTVSWYQQALGQGPQFIFQYYREEENGRGNFPPRFSGLQFPNYSSELNVNALELDDSALYLCASSLRLAGQETQYFGPGTRLLVL.